These 23 T cell receptor beta chains originate from one sample sequenced in a study of T cell responses to AZD1222 COVID-19 vaccine. The repertoire was sequenced with immunoSEQ multiplex PCR; TCRdb's copy has only in-frame clones and lacks some. This table has 150,000 to 200,000 clones, almost 95% appearing once. Sequenced here: peripheral blood, sampled on day 0 of AZD1222 vaccination. Every receptor here comes from an adult in good health.

The rearrangement links TRBV18 to TRBJ2-7, with 7 bases matching TRBD1. This CDR3 has 17 amino acids. V gave up 0 bases and J gave up 1 base; unmatched junction bases: 9. CDR1 and CDR2 (germline): KGHSH, LQKENI. CDR3 region: CASSPPPGTERSYEQYF. DNA of the CDR3: TGTGCCAGCTCACCACCCCCTGGGACAGAGAGGTCCTACGAGCAGTACTTC. The entire variable domain, with the rest obtained from reference TRBV18 and TRBJ2-7, is as follows: NAGVMQNPRHLVRRRGQEARLRCSPMKGHSHVYWYRQLPEEGLKFMVYLQKENIIDESGMPKERFSAEFPKEGPSILRIQQVVRGDSAAYFCASSPPPGTERSYEQYFGPGTRLTVT.

J is TRBJ2-7 and V is TRBV9; D uncertain. The CDR3 runs to 15 residues. The V gene lost 0 bases and the J gene lost 2 bases, with 12 bases spanning the gap. CDR1 is SGDLS and CDR2 is YYNGEE in the germline V gene. The CDR3 protein is CASSVGGFGAYEQYF. The CDR3 nucleotides are TGTGCCAGCAGCGTAGGCGGCTTTGGGGCCTACGAGCAGTACTTC.

The chain couples TRBV6-5 to TRBJ1-1; possible D gene TRBD1, 5 bases. The germline V and J ends were trimmed by 6 bases and 1 base, with 12 bases remaining between them. The CDR3 covers 14 residues. Germline loops: CDR1 MNHEY, CDR2 SVGAGI. The CDR3 here is CASRPGTENTEAFF. The CDR3 DNA follows: TGTGCCAGCAGACCAGGGACCGAGAACACTGAAGCTTTCTTT.

The chain employs TRBV20-1 and TRBJ2-7; D not certain. The CDR3 extends over 10 amino acids. V was clipped by 6 bases and J by 3 bases, with 6 bases between them. Germline V CDR1 and CDR2: DFQATT, SNEGSKA (reference sequence). The DNA of the CDR3 is TGCAGTGCCCAAGTCTACGAGCAGTACTTC. This sequence encodes CSAQVYEQYF.

The V gene is TRBV4-2, the J gene TRBJ2-7; 10 bases match TRBD1. The CDR3 has 16 residues. Germline V gives CDR1 LGHNA, CDR2 YNFKEQ. With 0 bases clipped from V and 4 bases from J, the junction kept 6 bases outside the gene matches. CDR3 region: CASSQDRRDRGYEQYF. The CDR3 DNA follows: TGTGCCAGCAGCCAAGATCGGAGGGACAGGGGTTACGAGCAGTACTTC.

The chain is built from TRBV2 and TRBJ2-2, with unresolved D. CDR1 SNHLY and CDR2 FYNNEI come from the germline V gene. Trimming removed 7 bases at V and 1 base at J, with 4 bases between. There are 12 residues in the CDR3. In DNA, the CDR3 is TGTGCCAGCATAAAGAACACCGGGGAGCTGTTTTTT. This encodes CASIKNTGELFF.

J is TRBJ1-4 and V is TRBV7-9; TRBD1 is a possible D gene (6 bases). This CDR3 spans 14 amino acids. CDR1 is SEHNR, CDR2 FQNEAQ, per germline (reference sequence). Trimming shortened V by 3 bases and J by 5 bases, and 10 bases separated the two germline ends. The DNA of the CDR3 is TGTGCCAGCAGCTTGGCAGGGGAGAATGAAAAACTGTTTTTT. Amino acids: CASSLAGENEKLFF.

This chain links TRBV19 with TRBJ2-7; 10 nucleotides align to TRBD2. Germline V lookup: CDR1 LNHDA, CDR2 SQIVND (reference sequence). V was pared by 2 bases and J by 4 bases, with 5 bases of the junction left unmatched. The CDR3 runs 15 residues. CDR3 sequence reads: CASSIRLAGEYEQYF. The CDR3 coding sequence is TGTGCCAGTAGTATAAGGCTAGCGGGAGAATACGAGCAGTACTTC.

This sequence joins TRBV19 and TRBJ1-2; tentative D call: TRBD1 (6 bases). V gave up 0 bases and J gave up 6 bases, with 11 bases separating them. CDR3 length equals 14 residues. Germline values: CDR1 LNHDA, CDR2 SQIVND (reference sequence). In DNA, the CDR3 is TGTGCCAGTAGTATAGAAGGGGGACTTGATGGCTACACCTTC. Its translation is CASSIEGGLDGYTF.

V usage is TRBV7-2 and J usage is TRBJ2-1; TRBD1 aligns across 8 bases. The germline V gene encodes CDR1 SGHTA and CDR2 FQGNSA. J was trimmed by 6 bases and V by 8 bases; bases with no gene match: 18. This CDR3 is 17 amino acids long. CDR3 DNA: TGTGCCAGCGCCAGGACAGGGATAACGGTATCGGGCAATGAGCAGTTCTTC. Amino acids: CASARTGITVSGNEQFF.

The chain uses TRBV5-1 and TRBJ2-7; no definite D call. CDR1 is SGHRS, CDR2 YFSETQ, per germline. The CDR3 is 13 residues long. The V gene lost 1 base and the J gene lost 5 bases, with 10 bases spanning the gap. The chain's CDR3 is CASSLTGSNEQYF. CDR3 nucleotide sequence: TGCGCCAGCAGCTTGACCGGGTCTAACGAGCAGTACTTC.

This chain connects TRBV11-2 to TRBJ1-2; TRBD1 is a possible D gene (5 bases). CDR3 size: 17 residues. Trimming took 5 bases from V and 1 from J, leaving 20 bases between them. Germline values: CDR1 SGHAT, CDR2 FQNNGV. The CDR3 DNA sequence: TGTGCCAGCAGCCTGCGCGGGGCAGACTTTGTTAACTATGGCTACACCTTC. Protein sequence: CASSLRGADFVNYGYTF.

The J gene is TRBJ2-3, the V gene TRBV6-4; 10 bases line up with TRBD2. The CDR3 length is 13 residues. Germline CDR1 is MRHNA and CDR2 is SNTAGT. With 7 bases clipped from V and 3 bases from J, the junction kept 1 base outside the gene matches. The CDR3 reads CASKGLATDTQYF. The CDR3 DNA sequence: TGTGCCAGCAAGGGACTAGCGACAGATACGCAGTATTTT.

CDR3 residues: CASSLSSGRYEQYF. DNA of the CDR3: TGTGCCAGCAGCTTAAGTAGCGGGCGCTACGAGCAGTACTTC. The chain has TRBV11-1 and TRBJ2-7; 7 bases line up with TRBD2. The CDR3 is 14 residues long. Unmatched junction bases numbered 4, after V lost 2 bases and J lost 3 bases. Germline V lookup: CDR1 SGHAT, CDR2 FQDESV (reference sequence).

This clone occurred once. The chain is built from TRBV28 and TRBJ1-5; D remains ambiguous. Germline V gives CDR1 MDHEN, CDR2 SYDVKM. V was trimmed by 4 bases and J by 1 base, leaving 14 bases between them. This CDR3 is built from 16 residues. DNA for the CDR3: TGTGCCAGCAGTTGGGCACGTCACGCGAGCAATCAGCCCCAGCATTTT. Translated: CASSWARHASNQPQHF.

The chain couples TRBV5-1 to TRBJ2-7; 7 nucleotides match TRBD1. Germline assignment: CDR1 SGHRS and CDR2 YFSETQ. The trim removed 4 bases at V and 4 bases at J, leaving 8 bases unmatched. This CDR3 is 14 amino acids long. CDR3 sequence (DNA): TGCGCCAGCAGCCACACCCCGGGACAGTACGAGCAGTACTTC. Translation: CASSHTPGQYEQYF.

The CDR3, as DNA: TGCAGTGCTACCGGGACATACGGCTACACCTTC. Protein sequence: CSATGTYGYTF. The genes are TRBV20-1 and TRBJ1-2; maybe TRBD1 (6 bases). Germline values: CDR1 DFQATT, CDR2 SNEGSKA (reference sequence). V shed 4 bases and J shed 8 bases, with 11 bases lying between them. The CDR3 consists of 11 residues.

The chain links TRBV28 to TRBJ2-5; D is unresolved. The germline V and J ends were trimmed by 5 bases and 4 bases, with 14 bases remaining between them. CDR1 is MDHEN, CDR2 SYDVKM, per germline. This CDR3 has 14 amino acids. The CDR3 loop is CASSTPPGRETQYF. CDR3 coding DNA: TGTGCCAGCAGTACCCCCCCCGGGCGAGAGACCCAGTACTTC.

The CDR3 DNA reads TGTGCCAGCAGTTTCTCTAGCGGGAGGGCAGATACGCAGTATTTT. Translated: CASSFSSGRADTQYF. The chain employs TRBV28 and TRBJ2-3; 12 bases are shared with TRBD2. V shed 3 bases and J 4 bases; nucleotides not matched to a gene: 2. Germline V gives CDR1 MDHEN, CDR2 SYDVKM. CDR3 length: 15 amino acids.

V gene TRBV7-3 combines with J gene TRBJ2-1; 13 nucleotides match TRBD2. V lost 0 bases to trimming and J lost 8 bases; unmatched junction nucleotides: 7. Germline CDR1 is SGHTA and CDR2 is FQGTGA. The CDR3 covers 17 residues. The CDR3 loop is CASSLTTSGRLVDEQFF. The CDR3 DNA is TGTGCCAGCAGCTTAACGACTAGCGGGAGGCTAGTAGATGAGCAGTTCTTC.

This sequence joins TRBV5-1 and TRBJ2-1; 10 positions match TRBD1. The J segment lost 0 bases and the V segment lost 4 bases, leaving 7 bases of the junction unmatched. The CDR3 runs 17 residues. Per germline, CDR1 SGHRS and CDR2 YFSETQ. CDR3 residues: CASSPVRTGGSYNEQFF. As DNA, the CDR3 is TGCGCCAGCAGCCCCGTAAGGACAGGGGGCTCCTACAATGAGCAGTTCTTC.

The rearrangement links TRBV19 to TRBJ1-1; D not resolved. Trimming pared 5 bases from V and 1 base from J, leaving 14 bases between. The CDR3 is 15 residues long. The germline V gene has CDR1 LNHDA and CDR2 SQIVND (reference sequence). CDR3 sequence reads: CASSLDLRPNTEAFF. CDR3 sequence (DNA): TGTGCCAGTAGTCTCGACTTACGTCCGAACACTGAAGCTTTCTTT.

The chain joins TRBV30 to TRBJ1-5; tentatively, D is TRBD1 (5 bases). This CDR3 comprises 13 residues. The germline V gene has CDR1 GTSNPN and CDR2 SVGIG (reference sequence). Trimming stripped 0 bases from V and 6 bases from J, with 9 bases between. CDR3 region: CAWSVRGVQPQHF. The DNA for the CDR3 is TGTGCCTGGAGTGTACGGGGGGTTCAGCCCCAGCATTTT.